The 3 T cell receptor beta chains below were found in one sample sequenced in a study of cytomegalovirus exposure and HLA in healthy donors. With 60 Vbeta and 13 Jbeta primers, the PCR was carried out. The protocol was immunoSEQ multiplex PCR, while the TCRdb copy is restricted to in-frame clones and leaves out a portion. Its table records tens of thousands of clones. Material for sequencing was PBMCs. The source is a male donor in good health and CMV-seronegative.

V and J are TRBV6-1 and TRBJ1-2; no definite D call. The CDR3 length is 11 residues. Germline V lookup: CDR1 MNHNS, CDR2 SASEGT. V lost 4 bases, J lost 11 bases, and 11 bases lay in between. This CDR3 reads CASSVMYKYTF. In nucleotides, the CDR3 is TGTGCCAGCAGTGTAATGTACAAGTACACCTTC.

As for this clone: Germline and junction disagree at one end, which may indicate a read error. The chain is built from TRBV7-9 and TRBJ1-3; no reliable D call. Germline V gene sequence: CDR1 SEHNR, CDR2 FQNEAQ (reference sequence). CDR3 length: 14 amino acids. The CDR3 DNA sequence: TGTGCCAGCAGCTTAGGACAATCTGGAAACAACATATATTTT. Translated, it gives CASSLGQSGNNIYF.

The rearrangement joins TRBV28 to TRBJ1-1, with D tentatively TRBD1 (6 bases). Trimming took 10 bases from V and 10 from J, leaving 22 bases between them. Germline V gene data show CDR1 as MDHEN and CDR2 as SYDVKM. The CDR3 loop spans 13 amino acids. The CDR3 coding sequence is TGTGCCACCCGACAGGAATCAACTAGGGGAGCTTTCTTT. Translated, it gives CATRQESTRGAFF.